The 21 T cell receptor beta chains below were found in one sample sequenced in a study of metastatic and nonmetastatic thyroid tumors. TCRdb reassembled clones from the PCR reads with MiXCR. This table has 60,000 to 75,000 clones, approximately 4% appearing once. Before thyroid surgery, none of the patients had received any treatment. The sample comprised blood. The receptor set was obtained from a female donor with papillary thyroid cancer or a benign thyroid nodule (not recorded which). Some clones in this sample may be carry-over from other donors' samples.

This clone was seen more than once but under ten times. A much larger clone differs from this one at a single base, so this may be a read error. The V call is TRBV3-1, the J call TRBJ2-7, with D unresolved. V was trimmed by 5 bases and J by 0 bases, leaving 11 bases between them. Per germline, CDR1 LGHDT and CDR2 YNNKEL (reference sequence). CDR3 size: 14 residues. The CDR3 reads CASSVRLSSYEQYF. DNA for the CDR3: TGTGCCAGCAGCGTACGGTTAAGCTCCTACGAGCAGTACTTC.

This clone was observed a handful of times. This sequence joins TRBV6-5 and TRBJ2-3; no clear D gene. The CDR3 length is 16 residues. CDR1 and CDR2 from the germline V gene are MNHEY and SVGAGI. The V end lost 1 base, the J end lost 2 bases, and 13 bases lay between the germline ends. The CDR3 spells CASSYLWNHPTDTQYF. The CDR3 DNA reads TGTGCCAGCAGTTACTTGTGGAATCACCCCACAGATACGCAGTATTTT.

This clone came up many times. This chain connects TRBV2 to TRBJ2-2; D may be TRBD1 (6 bases). This CDR3 has 12 residues. Between the trimmed V and J ends, which lost 7 bases and 4 bases, there was a span of 7 bases. Germline-derived CDR1 and CDR2 are SNHLY and FYNNEI. For the CDR3, the DNA is TGTGCCAGCATGGGGGCCACCGGGGAGCTGTTTTTT. Its translation is CASMGATGELFF.

Ten or more counts support this clone. This chain links TRBV5-1 with TRBJ2-2, with TRBD2 identical over 8 bases. Germline CDR1 reads SGHRS; CDR2 reads YFSETQ. CDR3 size: 15 residues. The junction had 8 bases not matched to a gene; V was cut back by 4 bases and J by 6 bases. The CDR3 sequence: CASSAGPGLAGELFF. The CDR3 nucleotides read TGCGCCAGCAGCGCAGGACCGGGACTAGCCGGGGAGCTGTTTTTT.

This rearrangement joins TRBV27 to TRBJ1-5; 9 nucleotides match TRBD1. Trimming removed 4 bases from V and 11 bases from J; junction bases left unmatched: 12. Germline V gene lookup returns CDR1 MNHEY and CDR2 SMNVEV (reference sequence). This CDR3 is built from 15 residues. The CDR3 DNA sequence: TGTGCCAGCAGTTCACCGGGACAGGGAATTGTGACCCAGCATTTT. Its protein product is CASSSPGQGIVTQHF.

This clone was detected a few times. This may stem from a read error, because a much larger clone lies one nucleotide away. This chain links TRBV5-1 with TRBJ2-1; TRBD2 matches at 8 bases. This CDR3 comprises 15 residues. J lost 6 bases, V lost 7 bases, and 12 bases had no gene match. Per the germline V gene, CDR1 is SGHRS and CDR2 is YFSETQ. CDR3 protein: CASCRDGRDVNEQFF. CDR3 sequence (DNA): TGCGCCAGCTGCCGGGACGGGAGGGATGTCAATGAGCAGTTCTTC.

This clone was counted at least ten times. This chain connects TRBV27 to TRBJ2-1, with D tentatively TRBD2 (7 bases). V lost 5 bases to trimming and J lost 8 bases, with 16 bases between them. This CDR3 is built from 14 residues. Germline CDR1 MNHEY, CDR2 SMNVEV (reference sequence). The CDR3 region has the DNA TGTGCCAGCAGTCGAGGGGGGGCTTTTGATGAGCAGTTCTTC. It is translated as CASSRGGAFDEQFF.

This clone was observed at least ten times. The rearrangement links TRBV11-1 to TRBJ2-3, with a weak D call TRBD2 (5 bases). The V end was cut by 6 bases, the J end by 6 bases, with 13 bases between. Germline V lookup: CDR1 SGHAT, CDR2 FQDESV (reference sequence). The CDR3 consists of 13 residues. This chain's CDR3 is CASSNDWEDTQYF. CDR3 DNA: TGTGCCAGCAGTAACGACTGGGAGGATACGCAGTATTTT.

The table lists this clone with many counts. The V gene is TRBV7-9, the J gene TRBJ2-1, with 12 bases lining up with TRBD2. Germline lookup yields CDR1 SEHNR and CDR2 FQNEAQ (reference sequence). V shed 8 bases, J shed 4 bases, and the junction held 6 bases outside the gene matches. This CDR3 is 15 amino acids long. The CDR3 protein is CASGLAGGGYNEQFF. The CDR3, as DNA: TGTGCCAGCGGGCTAGCGGGAGGGGGATACAATGAGCAGTTCTTC. Full variable domain (remainder filled in from reference TRBV7-9 and TRBJ2-1): DTGVSQNPRHKITKRGQNVTFRCDPISEHNRLYWYRQTLGQGPEFLTYFQNEAQLEKSRLLSDRFSAERPKGSFSTLEIQRTEQGDSAMYLCASGLAGGGYNEQFFGPGTRLTVL.

This clone was recorded at least ten times. The rearrangement joins TRBV5-4 to TRBJ2-2; 7 bases align to TRBD1. This CDR3 spans 15 amino acids. The trim removed 4 bases at V and 1 base at J, leaving 4 bases unmatched. Looked up from germline, CDR1 is SGHNT and CDR2 is YYREEE (reference sequence). The CDR3 sequence is CASSPRQGNTGELFF. DNA of the CDR3: TGTGCCAGCAGCCCTCGACAGGGGAACACCGGGGAGCTGTTTTTT.

Comment on this clone: It may be a read error: a sequence one base away is much more abundant. The V call is TRBV19, the J call TRBJ2-1; 8 bases are a match to TRBD2. V dropped 4 bases and J dropped 7; count of bases not matched to a gene: 12. CDR3 length: 16 residues. Germline V CDR1 and CDR2: LNHDA, SQIVND (reference sequence). The CDR3 bases are TGTGCCAGTAGTACACGGACTAGCTGGACTGGAAATGAGCAGTTCTTC. Its translation: CASSTRTSWTGNEQFF.

This clone was counted at least ten times. The V gene is TRBV18, the J gene TRBJ2-2, with no clear D. Trimming stripped 1 base from V and 2 bases from J, with 8 bases between. CDR1 and CDR2 (germline): KGHSH, LQKENI. The CDR3 has 15 residues. The CDR3 DNA follows: TGTGCCAGCTCACCACGTGTCAGTAACACCGGGGAGCTGTTTTTT. Translation gives CASSPRVSNTGELFF.

This clone has a count of ten or more. This chain joins TRBV6-1 and TRBJ1-5; D perhaps matches TRBD1 (6 bases). Germline V gene sequence: CDR1 MNHNS, CDR2 SASEGT. V gave up 11 bases and J gave up 2 bases, with 22 bases separating them. This CDR3 region has 16 residues. CDR3 in amino acids: CASGVRGGAGNQPQHF. Here the CDR3 DNA reads TGTGCCTCGGGGGTAAGGGGGGGCGCAGGCAATCAGCCCCAGCATTTT.

This clone was seen ten or more times. The chain is built from TRBV19 and TRBJ1-2; 10 bases fit TRBD1. There are 13 residues in the CDR3. Germline V gene lookup returns CDR1 LNHDA and CDR2 SQIVND (reference sequence). The trim removed 9 bases at V and 7 bases at J, leaving 8 bases unmatched. The CDR3 DNA sequence: TGTGCCAGCCAGACAGGGGGCGTTGGTGGCTACACCTTC. It translates to CASQTGGVGGYTF.

At least ten counts were recorded for this clone. The chain links TRBV6-1 to TRBJ2-7; TRBD1 or TRBD2 may be the D gene (5 bases each). Trimming took 5 bases from V and 9 from J, leaving 14 bases between them. The CDR3 is 12 amino acids. Germline CDR1 and CDR2: MNHNS and SASEGT. CDR3 nucleotides: TGTGCCAGCAGTAACGCCAAGAGGGGGCAGTACTTC. Encoded protein: CASSNAKRGQYF.

This clone was detected a few times. A much larger clone sits a single nucleotide away, making a read error possible. The chain has TRBV7-9 and TRBJ1-1, with a possible D match to TRBD1 (6 bases). Per the germline V gene, CDR1 is SEHNR and CDR2 is FQNEAQ (reference sequence). V was clipped by 11 bases and J by 4 bases, with 14 bases between them. The CDR3 is 12 amino acids. CDR3 sequence (DNA): TGTGCCGAAGTAGGGGGGAGCACTGAAGCTTTCTTT. Protein: CAEVGGSTEAFF.

This clone was seen ten or more times. The gene calls are TRBV11-3 and TRBJ2-3; D gene uncertain. The CDR3 has 16 residues. Germline V gene data show CDR1 as SGHNT and CDR2 as YENEEA. V was shortened by 2 bases and J by 0 bases, with 12 bases between the two germline ends. The CDR3 region is CASSLRQRLSTDTQYF. The CDR3 bases are TGTGCCAGCAGCTTAAGACAACGCCTTAGCACAGATACGCAGTATTTT.

The V call is TRBV18, the J call TRBJ2-3; D perhaps matches TRBD2 (6 bases). The CDR3 contains 15 residues. V lost 2 bases and J 3 bases, leaving 12 bases between the germline ends. Germline CDR1 is KGHSH and CDR2 is LQKENI. As DNA, the CDR3 is TGTGCCAGCTCACCAGGACTACTTAAGACAGATACGCAGTATTTT. Translation: CASSPGLLKTDTQYF.

This clone was recorded many times. This CDR3 is also generated by other DNA sequences in the sample. V and J are TRBV20-1 and TRBJ2-5, with TRBD2 matching 12 bases. Germline trimming cut 0 bases from V and 4 bases from J; bases unmatched to any gene: 3. CDR3 length: 15 residues. Germline V CDR1 and CDR2: DFQATT, SNEGSKA (reference sequence). The CDR3 region is CSARDRLAGAETQYF. CDR3 DNA: TGCAGTGCTAGAGATCGACTAGCGGGAGCAGAGACCCAGTACTTC.

In its sample, this clone was seen a few times. The rearrangement uses TRBV28 and TRBJ1-3, with D hard to call. V shed 10 bases and J shed 7 bases, with 23 bases lying between them. The CDR3 has 15 amino acids. Germline values: CDR1 MDHEN, CDR2 SYDVKM. The CDR3 reads CATRSHRHVYNTIYF. In DNA form, the CDR3 reads TGTGCCACCCGGTCTCACCGACATGTGTATAACACCATATATTTT.

At least ten counts were recorded for this clone. This sequence joins TRBV5-8 and TRBJ2-7; D might be TRBD2 (5 bases). The CDR3 is made up of 14 amino acids. Trimming removed 1 base from V and 1 base from J, with 9 bases in between. Germline CDR1 is SGHTS and CDR2 is YDEGEE. The CDR3 reads CASSLLSGSYEQYF. The CDR3 DNA reads as TGTGCCAGCAGCTTGTTATCGGGATCCTACGAGCAGTACTTC. The full variable domain, with the rest looked up from reference TRBV5-8 and TRBJ2-7, is EAGVTQSPTHLIKTRGQQATLRCSPISGHTSVYWYQQALGLGLQFLLWYDEGEERNRGNFPPRFSGRQFPNYSSELNVNALELEDSALYLCASSLLSGSYEQYFGPGTRLTVT.